The 2 T cell receptor beta chains listed next were all sequenced from one sample in a study of T cell responses to AZD1222 COVID-19 vaccine (dated by TCRdb to about 2021). Taken with the paper, the label for time point translates to: baseline before first vaccination. To prepare the library, the immunoSEQ multiplex PCR assay was applied. What TCRdb holds here is the immuneACCESS table cut down to in-frame rearrangements. Part of the clones is not present; checked against another copy, under half of the missing clones reflect an unresolved V gene, and the others are unexplained. The sample includes more than 140,000 clones, with around 88% observed a single time. Roughly 2.1% of the sample is in the top ten clones. The input for sequencing was peripheral blood, taken on day 0 of AZD1222 vaccination. These receptors all come from an adult in good health.

A single count supports this clone. The chain combines TRBV5-5 with TRBJ2-6; D is undetermined. This CDR3 contains 17 residues. Germline V lookup: CDR1 SGHKS, CDR2 YYEKEE (reference sequence). The V end lost 4 bases, the J end lost 0 bases, and 14 bases lay between the germline ends. The CDR3 loop is CASSTAALDSGANVLTF. CDR3 bases: TGTGCCAGCAGCACCGCAGCACTCGACTCTGGGGCCAACGTCCTGACTTTC.

This clone was detected a few times. This rearrangement joins TRBV15 to TRBJ2-2; D assignment may be TRBD1 or TRBD2 (6 bases each). The germline V and J ends were trimmed by 0 bases and 6 bases, with 11 bases remaining between them. Germline V gene lookup returns CDR1 LNHNV and CDR2 YYDKDF (reference sequence). The CDR3 has 15 residues. The CDR3 loop reads CATSRDQEGAGELFF. Here the CDR3 DNA reads TGTGCCACCAGCAGAGATCAGGAGGGGGCCGGGGAGCTGTTTTTT.